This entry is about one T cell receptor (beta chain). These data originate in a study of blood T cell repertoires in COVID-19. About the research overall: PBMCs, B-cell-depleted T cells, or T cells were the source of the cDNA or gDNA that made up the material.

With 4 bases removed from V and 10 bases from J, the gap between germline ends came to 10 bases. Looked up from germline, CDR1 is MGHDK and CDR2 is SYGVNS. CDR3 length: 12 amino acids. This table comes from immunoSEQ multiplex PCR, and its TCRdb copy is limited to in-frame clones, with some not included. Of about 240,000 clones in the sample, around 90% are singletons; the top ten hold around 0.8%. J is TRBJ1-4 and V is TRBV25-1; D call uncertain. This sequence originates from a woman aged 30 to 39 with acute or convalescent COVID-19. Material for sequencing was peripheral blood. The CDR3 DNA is TGTGCCAGCAGTGTAACATCTGGAAAACTGTTTTTT. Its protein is CASSVTSGKLFF.